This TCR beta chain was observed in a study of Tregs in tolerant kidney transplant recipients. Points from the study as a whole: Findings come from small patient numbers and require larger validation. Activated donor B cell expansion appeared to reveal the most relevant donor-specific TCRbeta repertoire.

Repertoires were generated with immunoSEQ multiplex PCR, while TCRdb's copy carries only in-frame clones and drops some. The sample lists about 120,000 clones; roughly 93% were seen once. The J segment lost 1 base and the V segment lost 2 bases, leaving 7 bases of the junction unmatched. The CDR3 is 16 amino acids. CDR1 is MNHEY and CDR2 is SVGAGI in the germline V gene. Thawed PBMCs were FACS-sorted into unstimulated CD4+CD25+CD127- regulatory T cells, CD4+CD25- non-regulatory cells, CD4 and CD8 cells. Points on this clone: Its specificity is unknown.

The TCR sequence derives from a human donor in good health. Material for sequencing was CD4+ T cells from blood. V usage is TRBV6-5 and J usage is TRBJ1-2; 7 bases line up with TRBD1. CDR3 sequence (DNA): TGTGCCAGCAGTTACCCCACAGGGGCGGGTAACTATGGCTACACCTTC. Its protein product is CASSYPTGAGNYGYTF.